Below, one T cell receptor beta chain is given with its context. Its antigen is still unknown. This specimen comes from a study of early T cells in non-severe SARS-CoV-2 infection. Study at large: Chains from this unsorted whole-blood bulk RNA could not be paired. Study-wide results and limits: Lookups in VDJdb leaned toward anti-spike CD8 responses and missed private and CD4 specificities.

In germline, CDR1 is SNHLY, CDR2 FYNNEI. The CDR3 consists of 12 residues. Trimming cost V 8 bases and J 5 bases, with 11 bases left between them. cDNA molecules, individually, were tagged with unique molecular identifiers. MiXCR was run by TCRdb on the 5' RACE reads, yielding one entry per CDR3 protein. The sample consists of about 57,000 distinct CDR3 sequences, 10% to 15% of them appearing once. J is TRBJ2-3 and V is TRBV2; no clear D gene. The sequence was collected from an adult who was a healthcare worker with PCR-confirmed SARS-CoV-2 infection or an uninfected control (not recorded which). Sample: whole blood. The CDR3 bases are TGTGCCAGCGGCCCTTCCCGAGATACGCAGTATTTT. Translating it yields CASGPSRDTQYF.